Presented here are 8 T cell receptor beta chains from one specimen sequenced in a study of cytomegalovirus exposure and HLA in healthy donors. The PCR made use of 60 Vbeta and 13 Jbeta primers. Some clones are missing from TCRdb's copy, which holds only in-frame ones; the method was immunoSEQ multiplex PCR. The data show around 220,000 clones, approximately 79% seen once. What was sequenced was PBMCs. The receptors originated from a man between 18 and 29 years old in good health and CMV-seronegative.

The DNA for the CDR3 is TGTGCCAGTAGTCCCTTTTATAGCGGGGCGGAGCAGTTCTTC. Translation gives CASSPFYSGAEQFF. The chain is built from TRBV19 and TRBJ2-1, with 8 bases aligning to TRBD2. Losses at the gene ends were 5 bases for V and 10 bases for J; bases not matched to a gene: 10. CDR1 and CDR2 (germline): LNHDA, SQIVND (reference sequence). The CDR3 has 14 amino acids.

J is TRBJ2-7 and V is TRBV4-2, with D perhaps matching TRBD1 (7 bases). V dropped 0 bases and J dropped 4 bases, with 16 bases sitting between them. From germline, CDR1 is LGHNA and CDR2 YNFKEQ. The CDR3 spans 16 residues. The CDR3 here is CASSQEEGASNYEQYF. In DNA form, the CDR3 reads TGTGCCAGCAGCCAAGAGGAGGGGGCATCGAATTACGAGCAGTACTTC.

V and J are TRBV15 and TRBJ1-3; D is undetermined. Trimming stripped 1 base from V and 3 bases from J, with 7 bases between. The CDR3 is made up of 14 amino acids. Germline V gives CDR1 LNHNV, CDR2 YYDKDF (reference sequence). CDR3 sequence reads: CATSRGEIGNTIYF. CDR3 DNA: TGTGCCACCAGCAGAGGTGAGATTGGAAACACCATATATTTT.

The chain uses TRBV10-3 and TRBJ2-7; D is perhaps TRBD2 (6 bases). In germline, CDR1 is ENHRY, CDR2 SYGVKD. Trimming removed 0 bases at V and 7 bases at J, with 16 bases between. The CDR3 sequence is 15 residues long. In nucleotides, the CDR3 is TGTGCCATCAGTGAGTCAGGCGGGGTCGGAGGGGAGCAGTACTTC. Translating gives CAISESGGVGGEQYF.

The chain has TRBV5-1 and TRBJ2-6; unclear D gene. CDR3 length: 14 residues. Germline lookup yields CDR1 SGHRS and CDR2 YFSETQ. Deletions cut 0 bases from V and 4 bases from J, with 5 bases between. CDR3 protein: CASSLGEGANVLTF. As DNA, the CDR3 is TGCGCCAGCAGCTTGGGAGAAGGGGCCAACGTCCTGACTTTC.

The chain couples TRBV4-3 to TRBJ2-3, with 10 bases that match TRBD1. Germline assignment: CDR1 LGHNA and CDR2 YSLEER. J lost 3 bases, V lost 0 bases, and 6 bases had no gene match. This CDR3 contains 17 residues. CDR3 protein: CASSQEGRGQGTDTQYF. In nucleotides, the CDR3 is TGCGCCAGCAGCCAAGAAGGAAGGGGACAGGGGACAGATACGCAGTATTTT.

The chain links TRBV19 to TRBJ1-5; 9 bases match TRBD1. Per the germline V gene, CDR1 is LNHDA and CDR2 is SQIVND (reference sequence). V trimming: 6 bases; J trimming: 5 bases; junction bases outside the gene matches: 8. The CDR3 has 15 residues. The CDR3 loop is CASRPGTGSHQPQHF. CDR3 sequence (DNA): TGTGCCAGTAGGCCCGGGACAGGGAGCCATCAGCCCCAGCATTTT. The entire variable domain, with the rest obtained from reference TRBV19 and TRBJ1-5, is as follows: DGGITQSPKYLFRKEGQNVTLSCEQNLNHDAMYWYRQDPGQGLRLIYYSQIVNDFQKGDIAEGYSVSREKKESFPLTVTSAQKNPTAFYLCASRPGTGSHQPQHFGDGTRLSIL.

The table lists this clone with a few counts. The chain uses TRBV30 and TRBJ2-2; 9 bases map to TRBD1. Per the germline V gene, CDR1 is GTSNPN and CDR2 is SVGIG (reference sequence). The junction had 5 bases not matched to a gene; V was cut back by 3 bases and J by 6 bases. CDR3 size: 14 residues. The CDR3 sequence: CAWRPTGGSGELFF. CDR3 bases: TGTGCCTGGAGGCCGACAGGGGGATCCGGGGAGCTGTTTTTT.